What follows are 20 T cell receptor beta chains derived from one specimen sequenced in a study of T cells in Graves' hyperthyroidism and ophthalmopathy. Amplified regions were TCR beta CDR3 sequences from RNA transcripts. Primed by the HTBI set, a first-round RT-PCR was run on the TCR CDR3. TCRdb processed the multiplex PCR reads anew with MiXCR; each CDR3 protein has one entry. Among over 300,000 distinct CDR3 sequences listed, approximately 13% were seen once. The specimen was blood. All receptors derive from a woman in her forties with Graves' ophthalmopathy.

The chain couples TRBV5-8 to TRBJ2-4; D ambiguous. The length of the CDR3 is 16 residues. Trimming pared 0 bases from V and 0 bases from J, leaving 10 bases between. Germline V gives CDR1 SGHTS, CDR2 YDEGEE. The CDR3 DNA sequence: TGTGCCAGCAGCTTGGATCTCTGGCTAGCCAAAAACATTCAGTACTTC. It translates to CASSLDLWLAKNIQYF. Filled out from reference TRBV5-8 and TRBJ2-4, the complete variable domain reads EAGVTQSPTHLIKTRGQQATLRCSPISGHTSVYWYQQALGLGLQFLLWYDEGEERNRGNFPPRFSGRQFPNYSSELNVNALELEDSALYLCASSLDLWLAKNIQYFGAGTRLSVL.

This clonotype was found many times. Sequence at one end of the junction differs from germline and may be a read error. The J gene is TRBJ1-1, the V gene TRBV12-3 or TRBV12-4; D unresolved. The CDR3 runs to 13 residues. The CDR3 DNA follows: TGTGCCAGCAATTTAGGATGGGTCACTGAAGCTTTCTTT. Amino acid sequence: CASNLGWVTEAFF.

This clonotype was seen ten or more times. The rearrangement joins TRBV29-1 to TRBJ2-1; 9 nucleotides agree with TRBD2. Germline V CDR1 and CDR2: SQVTM, ANQGSEA. The CDR3 length is 13 residues. V lost 4 bases to trimming and J lost 4 bases; unmatched junction nucleotides: 2. CDR3 in amino acids: CSVAREGYNEQFF. CDR3 coding DNA: TGCAGCGTTGCGCGGGAGGGATACAATGAGCAGTTCTTC.

The CDR3 nucleotides are TGTGCCAGCAGCGATACGGGACTAGCGGGAGTTGCGACAGATACGCAGTATTTT. Translation: CASSDTGLAGVATDTQYF. This rearrangement joins TRBV2 to TRBJ2-3; 14 nucleotides match TRBD2. There are 18 residues in the CDR3. V dropped 6 bases and J dropped 3; count of bases not matched to a gene: 11. The germline V gene has CDR1 SNHLY and CDR2 FYNNEI.

In this sample, this clonotype turned up many times. The CDR3 sequence is CASSESGVGRTDTQYF. In DNA, the CDR3 is TGCGCCAGCAGCGAATCGGGGGTTGGTCGCACAGATACGCAGTATTTT. The V and J genes are TRBV5-1 and TRBJ2-3; possible D gene TRBD2, 6 bases. CDR3 size: 16 residues. Trimming left V 4 bases short and J 1 base short, with 16 bases between. Germline V gives CDR1 SGHRS, CDR2 YFSETQ.

This chain joins TRBV7-8 and TRBJ2-2; maybe TRBD1 (6 bases). Per the germline V gene, CDR1 is SGHVS and CDR2 is FQNEAQ. The V end was cut by 4 bases, the J end by 5 bases, with 11 bases between. The CDR3 runs 14 residues. This CDR3 reads CASSSLDRTGELFF. CDR3 bases: TGTGCCAGCAGCTCGCTGGACAGAACCGGGGAGCTGTTTTTT.

The chain has TRBV11-2 and TRBJ2-5; the D gene is possibly TRBD2 (5 bases). Germline CDR1 and CDR2: SGHAT and FQNNGV. V gave up 7 bases and J gave up 0 bases, with 9 bases separating them. This CDR3 region has 13 residues. CDR3 bases: TGTGCCAGCACCCCCGGGGACCAAGAGACCCAGTACTTC. Translated, it gives CASTPGDQETQYF.

V usage is TRBV6-9 and J usage is TRBJ1-6; the match to TRBD1 covers 7 bases. The trim removed 2 bases at V and 8 bases at J, leaving 6 bases unmatched. CDR3 length equals 15 residues. Germline CDR1 is MNHGY and CDR2 is SVAAGI. CDR3: CASSYEYTGDSPLHF. Here the CDR3 DNA reads TGTGCCAGCAGTTATGAGTATACAGGGGATTCACCCCTCCACTTT.

This clonotype was seen ten or more times. The genes are TRBV29-1 and TRBJ2-1; 7 bases are shared with TRBD1. CDR1 and CDR2 from the germline V gene are SQVTM and ANQGSEA. This CDR3 contains 14 residues. V shed 4 bases and J 6 bases; nucleotides not matched to a gene: 9. The DNA for the CDR3 is TGCAGCGTTGGGGGACAGAGCCTTCTCAATGAGCAGTTCTTC. Residues: CSVGGQSLLNEQFF.

This clonotype was counted between two and nine times. The chain uses TRBV7-9 and TRBJ1-6; D gene ambiguous. Germline lookup yields CDR1 SEHNR and CDR2 FQNEAQ (reference sequence). V was shortened by 7 bases and J by 8 bases, with 12 bases between the two germline ends. The CDR3 has 13 amino acids. The DNA of the CDR3 is TGTGCCAGCAAGACCCCCGGGGATTCACCCCTCCACTTT. It translates to CASKTPGDSPLHF.

The chain carries TRBV12-3 or TRBV12-4 and TRBJ1-1; TRBD1 agrees at 9 bases. The CDR3 has 15 amino acids. The V gene end was trimmed by 3 bases and the J gene end by 10 bases; junction bases not matched to a gene: 12. The chain's CDR3 is CASSFTGTGTLGAFF. The CDR3 nucleotides read TGTGCCAGCAGTTTTACCGGGACAGGGACGCTGGGAGCTTTCTTT.

V is TRBV7-2 and J is TRBJ2-7, with 8 bases identical to TRBD2. From germline, CDR1 is SGHTA and CDR2 FQGNSA. The CDR3 totals 16 residues. Trimming took 3 bases from V and 6 from J; bases not matched to a gene: 13. The CDR3 loop is CASSLNRTAGVSEQYF. The DNA of the CDR3 is TGTGCCAGCAGCTTGAACCGGACAGCGGGAGTTAGCGAGCAGTACTTC. Full variable domain (outside the CDR3, taken from reference TRBV7-2 and TRBJ2-7): GAGVSQSPSNKVTEKGKDVELRCDPISGHTALYWYRQSLGQGLEFLIYFQGNSAPDKSGLPSDRFSAERTGGSVSTLTIQRTQQEDSAVYLCASSLNRTAGVSEQYFGPGTRLTVT.

This chain links TRBV9 with TRBJ2-1; 7 bases match TRBD1. V was clipped by 4 bases and J by 8 bases; unmatched bases: 9. The CDR3 contains 14 residues. The germline V gene encodes CDR1 SGDLS and CDR2 YYNGEE. In DNA form, the CDR3 reads TGTGCCAGCAGCCCCAGGACAGGAAGGGATGAGCAGTTCTTC. The encoded protein is CASSPRTGRDEQFF.

Of note for this clonotype: A much larger clone is a single base away; this may be a read error. The CDR3 coding sequence is TGTGCCAGCAGTACCGCGGGACAGGGGGGAGATACGCAGTATTTT. Translation gives CASSTAGQGGDTQYF. The chain uses TRBV28 and TRBJ2-3, with 11 bases fitting TRBD1. This CDR3 has 15 residues. CDR1 and CDR2 from the germline V gene are MDHEN and SYDVKM. Unmatched junction bases numbered 6, after V lost 5 bases and J lost 5 bases.

The chain couples TRBV6-5 to TRBJ2-1; TRBD2 matches 9 bases. Germline V CDR1 and CDR2: MNHEY, SVGAGI. V lost 2 bases and J lost 4; bases outside the gene matches: 6. The CDR3 is made up of 16 amino acids. This chain's CDR3 is CASSYLGTSSYNEQFF. CDR3 nucleotides: TGTGCCAGCAGTTACCTGGGGACTAGCTCGTACAATGAGCAGTTCTTC.

This clonotype occurred many times. The chain recombines TRBV11-1 with TRBJ2-6; 9 nucleotides agree with TRBD1. V dropped 0 bases and J dropped 12; count of bases not matched to a gene: 9. This CDR3 is built from 16 residues. CDR1 and CDR2 from the germline V gene are SGHAT and FQDESV (reference sequence). The CDR3 bases are TGTGCCAGCAGCTTAGCGGGACAGGGTGCTTCGGGCGTCCTGACTTTC. Its protein product is CASSLAGQGASGVLTF.

The chain uses TRBV9 and TRBJ1-1; D possibly corresponds to TRBD1 (5 bases). Trimming removed 3 bases at V and 1 base at J, with 13 bases between. Germline CDR1 SGDLS, CDR2 YYNGEE. The CDR3 contains 15 residues. The CDR3 coding sequence is TGTGCCAGCAGCGAAGCTTCAGGGACGAACACTGAAGCTTTCTTT. It yields the protein CASSEASGTNTEAFF. Full variable domain (remainder filled in from reference TRBV9 and TRBJ1-1): DSGVTQTPKHLITATGQRVTLRCSPRSGDLSVYWYQQSLDQGLQFLIQYYNGEERAKGNILERFSAQQFPDLHSELNLSSLELGDSALYFCASSEASGTNTEAFFGQGTRLTVV.

The J gene is TRBJ1-1, the V gene TRBV7-9; D is unclear. This CDR3 region has 14 residues. V shed 7 bases and J shed 8 bases, with 20 bases lying between them. Germline CDR1 and CDR2: SEHNR and FQNEAQ (reference sequence). The CDR3 DNA sequence: TGTGCCAGCACGCACCTCGGCTTTCAGGAGGAAGCTTTCTTT. Translating it yields CASTHLGFQEEAFF.

The CDR3 here is CASSPGLTQGNEAFF. As DNA, the CDR3 is TGTGCCAGCTCACCAGGACTCACACAGGGGAATGAAGCTTTCTTT. The V and J genes are TRBV18 and TRBJ1-1; 7 nucleotides agree with TRBD1. V dropped 2 bases and J dropped 7; count of bases not matched to a gene: 10. CDR3 length: 15 amino acids. Germline CDR1 KGHSH, CDR2 LQKENI.

About this clonotype: This may arise from a read error, as a much more abundant clone is one base away. The chain is built from TRBV3-1 and TRBJ2-1; D is unclear. Germline V lookup: CDR1 LGHDT, CDR2 YNNKEL (reference sequence). The CDR3 runs 15 residues. The V end lost 0 bases, the J end lost 0 bases, and 6 bases lay between the germline ends. The CDR3: CASSQDLRSYNEQFF. CDR3 in DNA: TGTGCCAGCAGCCAAGATTTACGCTCCTACAATGAGCAGTTCTTC.